This T cell receptor (beta chain) was sequenced during a study of blood T cell repertoires in COVID-19. Only in-frame clones appear in the TCRdb table, and some are missing; sequencing was by immunoSEQ multiplex PCR. Counted here are about 190,000 clones, approximately 79% occurring once; the ten biggest clones make up more than 25%. For this clone: A junction boundary mismatches the germline segment, possibly from a read error.

The CDR3 contains 12 residues. Germline V gene sequence: CDR1 GTSNPN, CDR2 SVGIG (reference sequence). This TCR was recovered from a woman in her sixties or seventies with acute or convalescent COVID-19. The specimen was peripheral blood. The genes are TRBV30 and TRBJ2-3; D might be TRBD2 (6 bases). CDR3 loop: CAWSVLAGPRDF. CDR3 DNA: TGTGCCTGGAGTGTACTAGCTGGGCCAAGGGATTTT.